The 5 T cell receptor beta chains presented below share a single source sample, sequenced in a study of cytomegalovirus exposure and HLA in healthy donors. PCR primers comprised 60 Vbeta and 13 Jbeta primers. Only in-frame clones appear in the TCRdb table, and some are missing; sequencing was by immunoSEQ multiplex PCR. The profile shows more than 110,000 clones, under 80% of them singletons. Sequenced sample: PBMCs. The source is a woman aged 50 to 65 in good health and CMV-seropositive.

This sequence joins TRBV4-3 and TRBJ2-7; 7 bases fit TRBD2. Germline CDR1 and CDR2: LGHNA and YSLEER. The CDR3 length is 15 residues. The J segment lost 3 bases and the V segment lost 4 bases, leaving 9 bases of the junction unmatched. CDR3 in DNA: TGCGCCAGCAGCCGATCCAGCGGGGACTTCTACGAGCAGTACTTC. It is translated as CASSRSSGDFYEQYF.

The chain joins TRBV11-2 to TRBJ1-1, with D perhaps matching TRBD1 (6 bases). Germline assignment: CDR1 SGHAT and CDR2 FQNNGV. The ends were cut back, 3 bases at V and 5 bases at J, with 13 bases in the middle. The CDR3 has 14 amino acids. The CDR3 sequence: CASSFGQSWTEAFF. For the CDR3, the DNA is TGTGCCAGCAGCTTTGGACAGTCTTGGACTGAAGCTTTCTTT.

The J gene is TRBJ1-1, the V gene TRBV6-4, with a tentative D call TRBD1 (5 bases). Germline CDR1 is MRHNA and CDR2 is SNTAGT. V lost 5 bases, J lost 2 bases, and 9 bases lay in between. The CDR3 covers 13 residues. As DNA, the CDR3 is TGTGCCAGCAGTCCAGGGTATAACACTGAAGCTTTCTTT. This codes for CASSPGYNTEAFF.

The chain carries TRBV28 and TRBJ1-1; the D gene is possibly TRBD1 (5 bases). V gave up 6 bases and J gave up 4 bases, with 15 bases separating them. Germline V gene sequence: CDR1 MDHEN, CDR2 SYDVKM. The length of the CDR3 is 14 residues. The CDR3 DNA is TGTGCCAGCAGGGGTGACAGACCAAGCACTGAAGCTTTCTTT. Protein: CASRGDRPSTEAFF.

CDR3 nucleotides: TGTGCCAGCAGCACCCTAGGGGTGACAGGGAGTTCCGGGGAGCTGTTTTTT. As protein: CASSTLGVTGSSGELFF. This sequence joins TRBV11-2 and TRBJ2-2, with TRBD1 identical over 7 bases. The ends lost 5 bases at V and 6 bases at J; junction bases unmatched: 15. There are 17 residues in the CDR3. The germline CDR1 and CDR2 sequences are SGHAT and FQNNGV.